This T cell receptor (beta chain) stems from a study of blood T cell repertoires in COVID-19. Study details: Whether acute or convalescent, the COVID-19 samples came from the United States, Italy and Spain. In each case, the material was cDNA or gDNA derived from T cells, B-cell-depleted T cells, or PBMCs.

Original data processing: Reference gene primer amplification gave nucleated cell count estimates. Clones were read by immunoSEQ multiplex PCR, and TCRdb kept only the in-frame ones, dropping some. V and J calls and clone size are given by that table; D and trimming were obtained from the DNA. The sample shows 150,000 to 200,000 clones, nearly 90% of them seen only once. Germline CDR1 SGHNT, CDR2 YYREEE (reference sequence). The CDR3 extends over 16 amino acids. Trimming cost V 0 bases and J 8 bases, with 20 bases left between them. This clonotype was obtained from a young man who had recovered from COVID-19. The sample taken for sequencing was peripheral blood. The chain joins TRBV5-4 to TRBJ1-2; D possibly corresponds to TRBD1 (5 bases). CDR3 DNA sequence: TGTGCCAGCAGCTTGGGGGGCACTACCTCCCTCCGGGGCTACACCTTC. Its protein product is CASSLGGTTSLRGYTF.